This T cell receptor beta chain is drawn from a study of blood T cell repertoires in COVID-19. Measured with immunoSEQ multiplex PCR; TCRdb has only the in-frame clones, and not every one. The sample consists of a few hundred thousand clones, around 92% of them appearing once. J lost 8 bases, V lost 6 bases, and 15 bases had no gene match. Germline CDR1 reads SGHAT; CDR2 reads FQNNGV. This CDR3 is built from 17 residues. The clonotype was recovered from a person aged 18-29 years with COVID-19, enrolled during active disease. This rearrangement joins TRBV11-2 to TRBJ1-6, with 8 bases aligning to TRBD1. The sequencing input was peripheral blood. CDR3 nucleotide sequence: TGTGCCAGCAGTTCCCCCCCCACAGGGGGGGCGGATTCACCCCTCCACTTT. Translation: CASSSPPTGGADSPLHF.